One and the same sample provided the 12 T cell receptor beta chains below, sequenced in a study of spatial heterogeneity in lung cancer. Study-wide results and caveats: Tumoral mutation counts were tracked by counts of expanded intratumoral alpha and beta TCRs.

Each CDR3 protein is one row after TCRdb ran MiXCR on the 5' RACE reads. Among fewer than 8,500 distinct CDR3 sequences listed, over 5.5% were seen once. The sample's time point: sample taken at primary tumor resection. No antigen has been assigned to these receptors. The material sequenced was lung tumor tissue, taken at surgery. The receptors shown here come from a female donor with early-stage non-small cell lung cancer.

There are many counts of this clonotype. Being off target in a library aimed at alpha chains, this beta chain has a size of little meaning. The J gene is TRBJ2-2, the V gene TRBV10-3, with a possible D match to TRBD1 (6 bases). Trimming cost V 9 bases and J 2 bases, with 13 bases left between them. Germline CDR1 is ENHRY and CDR2 is SYGVKD. CDR3 length: 14 amino acids. The CDR3 reads CAIQDRYNTGELFF. The CDR3 nucleotides read TGTGCCATACAGGACAGATACAACACCGGGGAGCTGTTTTTT.

By proportion, this clonotype is medium-sized. Being off target in a library aimed at alpha chains, this beta chain has a size of little meaning. The chain has TRBV7-3 and TRBJ2-3, with 7 positions matching TRBD1. Looked up from germline, CDR1 is SGHTA and CDR2 is FQGTGA. This CDR3 has 17 residues. Germline trimming cut 5 bases from V and 5 bases from J; bases unmatched to any gene: 16. In DNA, the CDR3 is TGTGCCAGCAGCCCGAGATACGGGACAGCGAGTTTAGATACGCAGTATTTT. It specifies CASSPRYGTASLDTQYF.

This clonotype is medium-sized within its sample. This beta chain was picked up by a library intended for alpha chains and is off target, so its count carries little meaning. This sequence joins TRBV7-3 and TRBJ2-5; D is possibly TRBD1 (7 bases). Germline lookup yields CDR1 SGHTA and CDR2 FQGTGA. The CDR3 runs 13 residues. V lost 5 bases and J lost 2, with 9 bases in between. Here the CDR3 DNA reads TGTGCCAGCAGCGCGGGACAGCAAGAGACCCAGTACTTC. Amino acid sequence: CASSAGQQETQYF.

This clonotype is medium-sized within its sample. For a library built for alpha chains, this beta chain is a stray read; little rests on its size. V gene TRBV29-1 combines with J gene TRBJ2-7, with a tentative D call TRBD1 (6 bases). Germline loops: CDR1 SQVTM, CDR2 ANQGSEA. This CDR3 has 11 amino acids. DNA of the CDR3: TGCAGTAGTTTTGGGGGCGGCGAGCAGTACTTC. Protein product: CSSFGGGEQYF.

By sample fraction, this clonotype is medium-sized. This beta chain is a stray read from a library made for alpha chains; its abundance is not meaningful. The rearrangement uses TRBV27 and TRBJ2-5; D gene unclear. The germline CDR1 and CDR2 sequences are MNHEY and SMNVEV (reference sequence). There are 14 residues in the CDR3. V was clipped by 6 bases and J by 0 bases, with 11 bases between them. CDR3 DNA sequence: TGTGCCAGCAGCTCAGTAGAGGACCAAGAGACCCAGTACTTC. Translating it yields CASSSVEDQETQYF.

This clonotype was picked up many times. Because this beta chain is a stray read in a library intended to capture alpha chains, its abundance should not be given much weight. The CDR3 here is CASSTQEAFYNEQFF. The CDR3 region has the DNA TGTGCCAGCAGCACCCAAGAGGCATTTTACAATGAGCAGTTCTTC. The rearrangement uses TRBV5-5 and TRBJ2-1; no firm D call. The V end lost 4 bases, the J end lost 4 bases, and 15 bases lay between the germline ends. Germline lookup yields CDR1 SGHKS and CDR2 YYEKEE (reference sequence). The CDR3 has 15 amino acids.

This clonotype was picked up many times. This beta chain slipped into a library made for alpha chains as a stray read, so its size is not meaningful. The chain recombines TRBV7-2 with TRBJ2-5, with no clear D. Trimming took 6 bases from V and 5 from J, leaving 7 bases between them. Germline V gene sequence: CDR1 SGHTA, CDR2 FQGNSA. The CDR3 covers 11 residues. The CDR3 is CASRIGETQYF. Written as DNA, the CDR3 is TGTGCCAGCAGGATAGGGGAGACCCAGTACTTC. Together with reference TRBV7-2 and TRBJ2-5, the CDR3 gives the full variable domain: GAGVSQSPSNKVTEKGKDVELRCDPISGHTALYWYRQSLGQGLEFLIYFQGNSAPDKSGLPSDRFSAERTGGSVSTLTIQRTQQEDSAVYLCASRIGETQYFGPGTRLLVL.

This clonotype was counted ten times or more. This beta chain was picked up by a library intended for alpha chains and is off target, so its count carries little meaning. This chain uses TRBV5-4 with TRBJ2-5; TRBD1 might be the D (6 bases). CDR1 is SGHNT, CDR2 YYREEE, per germline (reference sequence). The CDR3 has 14 residues. Trimming took 4 bases from V and 4 from J, leaving 14 bases between them. This CDR3 is CASSAAGAGETQYF. CDR3 bases: TGTGCCAGCAGCGCAGCAGGGGCTGGAGAGACCCAGTACTTC.

By share, this clonotype ranks as medium-sized. Since the library was made to target alpha chains, this beta chain is a stray read and its abundance is not meaningful. This chain uses TRBV18 with TRBJ1-5, with no clear D. Per the germline V gene, CDR1 is KGHSH and CDR2 is LQKENI. The CDR3 has 14 amino acids. The V end lost 4 bases, the J end lost 0 bases, and 7 bases lay between the germline ends. The CDR3 is CASSQAGSNQPQHF. Here the CDR3 DNA reads TGTGCCAGCTCACAAGCAGGTAGCAATCAGCCCCAGCATTTT.

By its share, this clonotype is medium-sized (0.01 to 0.1%). Because the library targeted alpha chains, this beta chain is an off-target read whose size means little. The chain has TRBV20-1 and TRBJ2-3; weak D call: TRBD1 (6 bases). Germline CDR1 DFQATT, CDR2 SNEGSKA (reference sequence). The CDR3 totals 13 residues. Trimming took off 6 bases at V and 0 bases at J, with 10 bases between the two ends. CDR3 nucleotide sequence: TGCAGTGCGGGGGCCGGTAGCACAGATACGCAGTATTTT. Encoded protein: CSAGAGSTDTQYF.

This clonotype was recorded many times. This beta chain turned up in a library designed for alpha chains; as an off-target read, its abundance says little. The V gene is TRBV9, the J gene TRBJ2-3, with no clear D. This CDR3 region has 14 residues. Germline-derived CDR1 and CDR2 are SGDLS and YYNGEE. The V end lost 0 bases, the J end lost 5 bases, and 10 bases lay between the germline ends. The CDR3 is CASSVEWIGDTQYF. The CDR3 DNA is TGTGCCAGCAGCGTAGAGTGGATCGGAGATACGCAGTATTTT.

Many counts were recorded for this clonotype. A library made for alpha chains picked up this beta chain off target, so its size means little. The genes are TRBV27 and TRBJ2-2; TRBD2 aligns across 7 bases. Germline V lookup: CDR1 MNHEY, CDR2 SMNVEV (reference sequence). The CDR3 spans 16 residues. V lost 3 bases to trimming and J lost 1 base; unmatched junction nucleotides: 5. The CDR3 here is CASSFLASGNTGELFF. The CDR3, as DNA: TGTGCCAGCAGTTTCCTCGCTAGCGGGAACACCGGGGAGCTGTTTTTT.